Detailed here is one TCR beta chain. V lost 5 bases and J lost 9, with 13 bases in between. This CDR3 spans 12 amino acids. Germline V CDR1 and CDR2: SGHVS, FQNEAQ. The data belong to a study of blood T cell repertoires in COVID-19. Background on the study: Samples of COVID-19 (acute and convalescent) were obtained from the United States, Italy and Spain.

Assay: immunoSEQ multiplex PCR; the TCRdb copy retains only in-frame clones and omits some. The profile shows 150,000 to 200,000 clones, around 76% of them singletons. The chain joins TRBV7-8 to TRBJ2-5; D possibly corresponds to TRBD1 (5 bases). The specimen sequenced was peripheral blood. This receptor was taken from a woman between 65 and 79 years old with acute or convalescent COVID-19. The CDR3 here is CASSHPLGAQYF. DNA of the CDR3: TGTGCCAGCAGCCATCCGCTAGGGGCCCAGTACTTC. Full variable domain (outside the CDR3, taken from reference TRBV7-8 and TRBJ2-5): GAGVSQSPRYKVAKRGQDVALRCDPISGHVSLFWYQQALGQGPEFLTYFQNEAQLDKSGLPSDRFFAERPEGSVSTLKIQRTQQEDSAVYLCASSHPLGAQYFGPGTRLLVL.